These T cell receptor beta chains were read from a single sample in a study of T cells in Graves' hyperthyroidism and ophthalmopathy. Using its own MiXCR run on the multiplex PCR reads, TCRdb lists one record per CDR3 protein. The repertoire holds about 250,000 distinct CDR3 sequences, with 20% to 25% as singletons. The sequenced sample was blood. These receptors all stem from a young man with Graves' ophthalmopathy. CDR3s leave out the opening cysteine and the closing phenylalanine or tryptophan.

cdr3_aa: ASSEGLVAWPNKETQY; v_call: TRBV11-3
cdr3_aa: ASSRQGEGAYEKLF; v_call: TRBV14
cdr3_aa: ASSQADSEKLF; v_call: TRBV4-1
cdr3_aa: ASSTTGTSGPTGELF; v_call: TRBV28
cdr3_aa: ASSYSTGGGMSYEQY; v_call: TRBV6-5
cdr3_aa: ASSLGQQRNYGYT; v_call: TRBV7-2
cdr3_aa: SASKGDEQY; v_call: TRBV20-1
cdr3_aa: ASSVEVVGVRGEQY; v_call: TRBV9
cdr3_aa: ASSRDGGTGELF; v_call: TRBV18
cdr3_aa: ASRGQVVGSYNSPLH; v_call: TRBV6-1
cdr3_aa: ASSRTSESYEQY; v_call: TRBV28
cdr3_aa: ASSQDPAGQGPYEQY; v_call: TRBV4-1
cdr3_aa: ASSLVLASNEQF; v_call: TRBV28
cdr3_aa: ASFGGPLSGNTIY; v_call: TRBV6-2/TRBV6-3
cdr3_aa: SVEVLAGGATDTQY; v_call: TRBV29-1
cdr3_aa: ASRLDRSTYGYT; v_call: TRBV12-3/TRBV12-4
cdr3_aa: ASRGTGHEKLF; v_call: TRBV2
cdr3_aa: ASSLGLALAYNEQF; v_call: TRBV5-6
cdr3_aa: ASSPTGGGELF; v_call: TRBV11-1
cdr3_aa: ASSVDWGPGNTIY; v_call: TRBV9
cdr3_aa: ASSFGIGTGELF; v_call: TRBV12-3/TRBV12-4
cdr3_aa: ASSGRQFSYNEQF; v_call: TRBV11-3
cdr3_aa: ASSYSGGSGTEAF; v_call: TRBV6-5
cdr3_aa: VSSYTSGTVLGEQY; v_call: TRBV6-5
cdr3_aa: ASSRLAGQYNEQF; v_call: TRBV27
cdr3_aa: ASSLNGGVQY; v_call: TRBV28
cdr3_aa: ASSLGGYQSDEQF; v_call: TRBV7-6
cdr3_aa: ASSGLVSDTQY; v_call: TRBV19
cdr3_aa: ASSGDTSGRRLNEQF; v_call: TRBV2
cdr3_aa: SARRLAQETQY; v_call: TRBV20-1
cdr3_aa: ASSKSYEQY; v_call: TRBV12-3/TRBV12-4
cdr3_aa: ASSTGLANTGELF; v_call: TRBV28
cdr3_aa: ASSPGDTKREAF; v_call: TRBV28
cdr3_aa: ASSIAGSGYT; v_call: TRBV19
cdr3_aa: AWSSGDTQY; v_call: TRBV30
cdr3_aa: ASNKGGNYGYT; v_call: TRBV3-1
cdr3_aa: ASSSFSGLAGEREQY; v_call: TRBV7-6
cdr3_aa: ASSYRVGDEQF; v_call: TRBV11-1
cdr3_aa: ASSRLQGAGGELF; v_call: TRBV28
cdr3_aa: ASSRGTGTSGANVLT; v_call: TRBV3-1
cdr3_aa: ASSQGGAVLNEQF; v_call: TRBV4-1